This TCR beta chain came from a study of blood T cell repertoires in COVID-19. Study-wide background: COVID-19 samples from acute and convalescent phases originated in the United States, Italy and Spain. The cDNA or gDNA used as material had been derived from T cells, B-cell-depleted T cells, or PBMCs.

As processed by the authors: Estimated nucleated cell counts came from reference gene primer amplification. Only in-frame clones appear in the TCRdb table, and some are missing; sequencing was by immunoSEQ multiplex PCR. Clonal size and the V and J genes are those of that table, whereas D and trimming came from the DNA. The sample records roughly 55,000 clones, around 87% being singletons. CDR3 length equals 14 residues. Germline lookup yields CDR1 LNHNV and CDR2 YYDKDF (reference sequence). Between the trimmed V and J ends, which lost 5 bases and 0 bases, there was a span of 10 bases. This rearrangement joins TRBV15 to TRBJ1-1; no definite D call. This receptor was obtained from a man aged 55 to 69 with active or convalescent COVID-19. Source material: peripheral blood. CDR3 amino acids: CATSQLVMNTEAFF. The CDR3 DNA reads as TGTGCCACCAGCCAGCTAGTAATGAACACTGAAGCTTTCTTT.